A selection of T cell receptor beta chains follows, all from one sample in a study of OX40 agonist ivuxolimab in advanced cancers. Produced via immunoSEQ multiplex PCR; TCRdb's table is partial and in-frame only. The sample has approximately 69,000 clones, roughly 88% seen once; the top ten hold about 1.1%. This material consisted of CD4+ or CD8+ T cells sorted from blood, taken in a trial of the OX40 agonist ivuxolimab. These receptors were collected from an adult with an advanced solid tumor such as melanoma, head and neck, liver or kidney cancer. CDR3s include the opening cysteine and the closing phenylalanine or tryptophan. The D gene is left open where the match is weak. Rows may omit the clone size; those that give it use once, few, many or a size class.

V: TRBV20-1; J: TRBJ2-7; D: -; size: few; CDR3: CSVPRQDREQF; DNA: TGCAGTGTTCCGAGACAGGACCGAGAGCAGTTC
V: TRBV7-9; J: TRBJ2-2; D: -; size: -; CDR3: CASSSAGWSGELFF; DNA: TGTGCCAGCAGCTCGGCAGGGTGGTCCGGGGAGCTGTTTTTT
V: TRBV4-2; J: TRBJ2-5; D: -; size: few; CDR3: CASSQATLFGAYQETQYF; DNA: TGTGCCAGCAGCCAAGCCACGCTCTTTGGGGCGTACCAAGAGACCCAGTACTTC
V: TRBV7-9; J: TRBJ1-5; D: TRBD1; size: -; CDR3: CASSLTGFSQPQHF; DNA: TGTGCCAGCAGCCTGACAGGGTTTAGTCAGCCCCAGCATTTT
V: TRBV6-4; J: TRBJ2-1; D: -; size: few; CDR3: CASSRTETGLYNEQFF; DNA: TGTGCCAGCAGTCGGACGGAAACCGGGCTATACAATGAGCAGTTCTTC
V: TRBV5-4; J: TRBJ2-6; D: -; size: -; CDR3: CASSYGPLSGANVLTF; DNA: TGTGCCAGCAGCTACGGGCCTCTGTCGGGGGCCAACGTCCTGACTTTC
V: TRBV2; J: TRBJ2-5; D: TRBD2; size: -; CDR3: CASSDGTSGGAGETQYF; DNA: TGTGCCAGCAGCGACGGGACTAGCGGGGGGGCCGGAGAGACCCAGTACTTC
V: TRBV5-1; J: TRBJ2-1; D: -; size: -; CDR3: CASSLDGAAYNEQFF; DNA: TGCGCCAGCAGCTTGGACGGAGCCGCCTACAATGAGCAGTTCTTC
V: TRBV18; J: TRBJ1-2; D: -; size: -; CDR3: CASSPPEGEGYTF; DNA: TGTGCCAGCTCACCACCTGAGGGTGAAGGCTACACCTTC
V: TRBV7-6; J: TRBJ2-5; D: TRBD1; size: -; CDR3: CASSKGTGQETQYF; DNA: TGTGCCAGCAGCAAGGGGACAGGGCAAGAGACCCAGTACTTC